The clone carrying this TCR beta chain appeared a few times. Its antigen is still unknown. The CDR3 covers 16 residues. Germline lookup yields CDR1 MNHEY and CDR2 SMNVEV (reference sequence). Trimming took off 5 bases at V and 6 bases at J, with 20 bases between the two ends. The data originate from a study of post-analysis software for immune sequencing data. Whole-study findings and limits: The study found TRBV5-6, TRBV5-1 and TRBV20-1 among five TRBV segments more frequent in patients than controls. Comparison with controls showed significantly lower normalized Chao1 diversity in multiple sclerosis patients. Clustering by F measure revealed strong co-clustering among samples prepared together in one batch.

Built from TCR beta cDNA, the libraries had unique molecular identifiers in them. TCRdb reprocessed the PCR reads via MiXCR and lists one record per CDR3 protein. In the table there are about 570,000 distinct CDR3 sequences, roughly 34% of which are singletons. The chain links TRBV27 to TRBJ2-4, with TRBD1 as a possible D gene (7 bases). This receptor was obtained from a girl between 2 and 17 years old with multiple sclerosis. Material: blood. The CDR3, as DNA: TGTGCCAGCAGTCCCCATCAGGGGGGTTCGGGAAACATTCAGTACTTC. Residues: CASSPHQGGSGNIQYF.